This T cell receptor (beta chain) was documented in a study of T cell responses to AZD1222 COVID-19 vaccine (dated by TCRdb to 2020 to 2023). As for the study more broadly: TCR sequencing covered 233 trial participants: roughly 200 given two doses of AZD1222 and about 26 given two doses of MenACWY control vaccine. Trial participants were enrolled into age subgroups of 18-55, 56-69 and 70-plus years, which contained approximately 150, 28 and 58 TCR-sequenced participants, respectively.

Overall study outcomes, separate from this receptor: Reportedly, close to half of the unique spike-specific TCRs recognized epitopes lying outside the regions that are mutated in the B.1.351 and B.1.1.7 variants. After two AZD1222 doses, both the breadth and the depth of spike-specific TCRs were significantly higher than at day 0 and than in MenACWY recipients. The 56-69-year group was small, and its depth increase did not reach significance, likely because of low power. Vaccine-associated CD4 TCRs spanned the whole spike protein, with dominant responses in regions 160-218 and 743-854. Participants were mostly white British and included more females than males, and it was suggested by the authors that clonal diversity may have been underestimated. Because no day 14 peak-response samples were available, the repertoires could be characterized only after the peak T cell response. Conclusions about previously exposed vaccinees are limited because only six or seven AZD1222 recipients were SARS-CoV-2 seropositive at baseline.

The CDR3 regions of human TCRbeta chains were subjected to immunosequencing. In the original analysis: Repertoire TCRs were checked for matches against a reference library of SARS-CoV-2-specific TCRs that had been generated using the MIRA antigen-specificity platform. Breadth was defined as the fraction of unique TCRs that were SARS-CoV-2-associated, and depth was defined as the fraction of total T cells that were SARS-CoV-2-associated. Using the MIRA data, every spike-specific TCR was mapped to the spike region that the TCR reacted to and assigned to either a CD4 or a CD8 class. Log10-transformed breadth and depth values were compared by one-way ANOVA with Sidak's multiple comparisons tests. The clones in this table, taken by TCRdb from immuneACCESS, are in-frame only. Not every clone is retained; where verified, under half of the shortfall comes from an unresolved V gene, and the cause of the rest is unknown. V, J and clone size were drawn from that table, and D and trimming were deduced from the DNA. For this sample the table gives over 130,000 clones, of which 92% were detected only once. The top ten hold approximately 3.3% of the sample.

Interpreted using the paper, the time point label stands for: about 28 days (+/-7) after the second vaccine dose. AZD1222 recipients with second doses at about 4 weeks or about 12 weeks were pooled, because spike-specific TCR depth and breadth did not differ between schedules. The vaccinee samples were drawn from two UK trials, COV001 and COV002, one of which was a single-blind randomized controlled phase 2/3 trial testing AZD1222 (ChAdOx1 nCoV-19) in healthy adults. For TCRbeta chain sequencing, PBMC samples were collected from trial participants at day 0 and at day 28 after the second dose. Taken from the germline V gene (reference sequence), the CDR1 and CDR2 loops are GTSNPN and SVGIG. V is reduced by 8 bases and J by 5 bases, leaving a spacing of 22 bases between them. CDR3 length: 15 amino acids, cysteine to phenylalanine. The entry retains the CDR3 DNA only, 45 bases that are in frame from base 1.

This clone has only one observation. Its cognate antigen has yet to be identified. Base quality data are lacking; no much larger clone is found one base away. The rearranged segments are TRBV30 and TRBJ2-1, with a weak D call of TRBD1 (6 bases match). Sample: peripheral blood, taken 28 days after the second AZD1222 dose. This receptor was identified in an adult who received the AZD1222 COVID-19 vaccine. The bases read TGTGCCGGCCGCCTGGGGGCAGGGGCCCACAATGAGCAGTTCTTC. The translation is CAGRLGAGAHNEQFF.